This T cell receptor beta chain was recovered during a study of T-cell reconstitution after alpha-beta-depleted transplantation in children. Study-level results: One year after transplant, T-cell counts and diversity came mostly from newly produced T cells. Reportedly, roughly two months post-transplant, alpha-beta T cells arose from several hundred expanded graft clones.

Construction of the TCRbeta library involved unique molecular identifiers. MiXCR, run by TCRdb on the PCR reads, gives a single entry per CDR3 protein. Counted here are 100,000 or so distinct CDR3 sequences, under 9% occurring once; the ten biggest clones make up about a sixth. In this sample, this clonotype turned up many times. The antigen remains unidentified. The junction had 9 bases not matched to a gene; V was cut back by 3 bases and J by 3 bases. The length of the CDR3 is 15 residues. Looked up from germline, CDR1 is DFQATT and CDR2 is SNEGSKA (reference sequence). The sample was PBMCs, taken before TCRalphabeta/CD19-depleted stem cell transplant. This chain connects TRBV20-1 to TRBJ2-3, with TRBD2 matching over 7 bases. The sequence came from a boy between 2 and 10 years old with acute lymphoblastic leukemia, due to receive a stem cell transplant. CDR3 region: CSASHRDYMTDTQYF. The CDR3 DNA sequence: TGCAGTGCTAGCCATAGGGACTACATGACAGATACGCAGTATTTT.